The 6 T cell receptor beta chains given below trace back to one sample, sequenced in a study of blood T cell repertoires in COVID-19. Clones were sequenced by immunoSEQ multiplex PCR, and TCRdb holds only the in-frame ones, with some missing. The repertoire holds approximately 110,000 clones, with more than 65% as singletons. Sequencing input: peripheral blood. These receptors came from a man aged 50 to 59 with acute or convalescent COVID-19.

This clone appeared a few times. CDR3 nucleotides: TGTGCCAGCAGCTTTTCAAGAGGGACAGGGTTAGAGCGAGAGCAGTACTTC. Translating gives CASSFSRGTGLEREQYF. The genes are TRBV7-9 and TRBJ2-7, with 9 bases that match TRBD1. Trimming removed 3 bases from V and 7 bases from J; junction bases left unmatched: 16. The germline V gene has CDR1 SEHNR and CDR2 FQNEAQ (reference sequence). The CDR3 has 17 amino acids.

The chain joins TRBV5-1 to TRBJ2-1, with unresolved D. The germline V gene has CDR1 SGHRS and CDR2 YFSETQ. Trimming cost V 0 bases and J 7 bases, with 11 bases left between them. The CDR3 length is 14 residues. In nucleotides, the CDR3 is TGCGCCAGCAGCTTGGCCGGGTCCGCAAATGAGCAGTTCTTC. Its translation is CASSLAGSANEQFF.

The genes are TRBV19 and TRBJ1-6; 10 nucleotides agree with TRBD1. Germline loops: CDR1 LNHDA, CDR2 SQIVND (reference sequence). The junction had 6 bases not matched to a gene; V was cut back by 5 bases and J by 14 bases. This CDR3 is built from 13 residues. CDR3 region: CASSPPGQGSLHF. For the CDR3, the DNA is TGTGCCAGTAGTCCCCCGGGACAGGGGTCCCTCCACTTT.

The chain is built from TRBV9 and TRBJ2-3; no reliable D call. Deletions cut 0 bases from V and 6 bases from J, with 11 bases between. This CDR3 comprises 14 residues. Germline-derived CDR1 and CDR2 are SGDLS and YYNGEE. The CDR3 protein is CASSVGLGSDTQYF. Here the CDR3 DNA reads TGTGCCAGCAGCGTAGGCCTAGGTAGCGATACGCAGTATTTT.

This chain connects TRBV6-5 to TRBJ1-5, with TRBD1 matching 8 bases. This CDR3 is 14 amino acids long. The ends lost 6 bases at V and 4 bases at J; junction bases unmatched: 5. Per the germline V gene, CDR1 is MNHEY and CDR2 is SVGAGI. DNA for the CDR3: TGTGCCAGCAGCCTCGGACAGGGAAATCAGCCCCAGCATTTT. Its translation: CASSLGQGNQPQHF.

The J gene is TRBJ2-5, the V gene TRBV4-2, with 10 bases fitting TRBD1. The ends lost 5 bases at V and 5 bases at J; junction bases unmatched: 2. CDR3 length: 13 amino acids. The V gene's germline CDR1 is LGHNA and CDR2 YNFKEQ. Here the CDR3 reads CASSWDRGETQYF. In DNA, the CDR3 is TGTGCCAGCAGCTGGGACAGGGGTGAGACCCAGTACTTC.